Detailed here is one T cell receptor beta chain. Original processing notes: Reference gene primer amplification gave estimated nucleated cell counts. TCRdb keeps only in-frame clones here, not all; method: immunoSEQ multiplex PCR. From that table come the V and J calls and clone size; the DNA was used to work out D and trimming. The profile covers hundreds of thousands of clones, with approximately 91% appearing a single time and 2% to 2.5% taken by the ten largest. Germline assignment: CDR1 SGHDT and CDR2 YYEEEE. The V gene lost 4 bases and the J gene lost 7 bases, with 15 bases spanning the gap. This CDR3 spans 14 amino acids. Categorization into cohorts depended on clinical history that participants reported. The data stem from a study of blood T cell repertoires in COVID-19. Study-wide context: The United States, Italy and Spain supplied acute and convalescent COVID-19 samples.

The chain couples TRBV5-6 to TRBJ1-5; D might be TRBD1 (5 bases). The clonotype comes from a woman aged 40 to 49 with acute COVID-19. Sequencing used PBMCs or T cells enriched from blood (not recorded which). CDR3 sequence (DNA): TGTGCCAGCAGCCTAAATACCAGGGCACAGCCCCAGCATTTT. Amino acids: CASSLNTRAQPQHF. Full variable domain (rest looked up from reference TRBV5-6 and TRBJ1-5): DAGVTQSPTHLIKTRGQQVTLRCSPKSGHDTVSWYQQALGQGPQFIFQYYEEEERQRGNFPDRFSGHQFPNYSSELNVNALLLGDSALYLCASSLNTRAQPQHFGDGTRLSIL.